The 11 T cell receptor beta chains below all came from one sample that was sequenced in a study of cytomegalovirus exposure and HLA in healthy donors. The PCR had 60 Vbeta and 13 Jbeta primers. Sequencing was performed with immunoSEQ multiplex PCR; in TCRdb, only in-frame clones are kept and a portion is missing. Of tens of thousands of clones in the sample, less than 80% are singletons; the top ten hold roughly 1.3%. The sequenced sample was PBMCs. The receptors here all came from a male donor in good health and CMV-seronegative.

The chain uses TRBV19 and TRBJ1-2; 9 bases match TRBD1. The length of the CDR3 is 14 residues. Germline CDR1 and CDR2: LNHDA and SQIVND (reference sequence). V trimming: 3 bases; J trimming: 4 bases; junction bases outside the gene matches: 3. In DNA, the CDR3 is TGTGCCAGTAGTATGGGACAGGGCCCCTATGGCTACACCTTC. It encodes CASSMGQGPYGYTF.

DNA for the CDR3: TGTGCCAGCAGCGTCTCGACAGGGGAAGATCAGCCCCAGCATTTT. It encodes CASSVSTGEDQPQHF. The chain carries TRBV9 and TRBJ1-5; 8 nucleotides agree with TRBD1. The CDR3 is 15 amino acids. CDR1 and CDR2 from the germline V gene are SGDLS and YYNGEE. Unmatched junction bases numbered 6, after V lost 2 bases and J lost 5 bases.

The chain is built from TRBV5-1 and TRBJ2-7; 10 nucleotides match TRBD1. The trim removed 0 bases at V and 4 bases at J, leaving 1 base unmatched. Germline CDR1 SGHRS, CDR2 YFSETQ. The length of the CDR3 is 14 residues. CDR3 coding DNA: TGCGCCAGCAGCTTGGGGGACAGGGGTTACGAGCAGTACTTC. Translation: CASSLGDRGYEQYF.

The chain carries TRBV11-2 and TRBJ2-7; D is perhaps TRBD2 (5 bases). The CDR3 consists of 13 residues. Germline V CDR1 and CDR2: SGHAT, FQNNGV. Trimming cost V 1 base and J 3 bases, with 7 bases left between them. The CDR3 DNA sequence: TGTGCCAGCAGCTTAGGTGGGAGCTACGAGCAGTACTTC. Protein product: CASSLGGSYEQYF.

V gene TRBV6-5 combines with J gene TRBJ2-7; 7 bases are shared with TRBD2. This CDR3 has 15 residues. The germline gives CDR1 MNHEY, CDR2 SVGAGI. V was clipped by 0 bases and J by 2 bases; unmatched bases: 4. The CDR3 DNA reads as TGTGCCAGCAGTTACTCGATTGGGGGGGCCTACGAGCAGTACTTC. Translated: CASSYSIGGAYEQYF.

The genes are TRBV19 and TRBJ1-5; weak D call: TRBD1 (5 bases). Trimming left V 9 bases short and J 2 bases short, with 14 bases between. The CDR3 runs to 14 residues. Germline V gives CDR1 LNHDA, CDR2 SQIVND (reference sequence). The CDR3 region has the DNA TGTGCCAGCGGTCTAGGCAGGGGCAATCAGCCCCAGCATTTT. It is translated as CASGLGRGNQPQHF.

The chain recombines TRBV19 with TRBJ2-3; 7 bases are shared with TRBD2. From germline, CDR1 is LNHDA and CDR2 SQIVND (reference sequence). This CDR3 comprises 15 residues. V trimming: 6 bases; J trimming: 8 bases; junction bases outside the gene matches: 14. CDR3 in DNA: TGTGCCAGTAGGGTTGGGGGGGTGGCTCAAGGTACGCAGTATTTT. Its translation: CASRVGGVAQGTQYF.

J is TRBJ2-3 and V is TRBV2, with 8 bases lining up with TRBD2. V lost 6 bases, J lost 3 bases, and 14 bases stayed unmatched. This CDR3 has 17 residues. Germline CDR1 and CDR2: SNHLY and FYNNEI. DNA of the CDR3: TGTGCCAGCAGGGCCCCTGCCGGAGCGGGGGTAACAGATACGCAGTATTTT. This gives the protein CASRAPAGAGVTDTQYF.

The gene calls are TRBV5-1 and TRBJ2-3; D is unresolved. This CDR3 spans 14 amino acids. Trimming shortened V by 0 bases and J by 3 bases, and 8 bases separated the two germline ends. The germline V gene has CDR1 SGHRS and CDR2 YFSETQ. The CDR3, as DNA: TGCGCCAGCAGCTTGGACAGACCGACAGATACGCAGTATTTT. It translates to CASSLDRPTDTQYF.

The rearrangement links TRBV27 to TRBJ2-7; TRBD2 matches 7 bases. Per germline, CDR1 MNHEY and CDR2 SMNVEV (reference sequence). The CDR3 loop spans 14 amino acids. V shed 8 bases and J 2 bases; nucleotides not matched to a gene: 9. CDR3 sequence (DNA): TGTGCCAGCCGATATAGCGGGTTGGCCTACGAGCAGTACTTC. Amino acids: CASRYSGLAYEQYF.

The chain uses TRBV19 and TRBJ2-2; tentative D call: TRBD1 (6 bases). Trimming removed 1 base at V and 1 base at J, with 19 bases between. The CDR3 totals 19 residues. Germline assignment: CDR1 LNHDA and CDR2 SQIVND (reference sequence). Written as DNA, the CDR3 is TGTGCCAGTAGTATAGCTGGACAGCCCACCCTTATGAACACCGGGGAGCTGTTTTTT. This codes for CASSIAGQPTLMNTGELFF.